This TCR beta chain was retrieved from a study of blood T cells in healthy people across ages (dated by TCRdb to between 2014 and 2016). As for the study more broadly: In model experiments, template switching captured roughly one uniquely barcoded TCR beta cDNA molecule for every two T cells. Using deep sequencing normalized with unique cDNA molecular identifiers, the study measured how TCR beta repertoire diversity changes with age. Donors of different ages were randomly distributed across sequencing lanes to avoid experimental bias. For two donors (one aged 18 to 30 and one aged 80 or older), the study analyzed two additional independent replicas of 1 million unique cDNA reads from the same blood draw. Four age groups were formed from the donors: young (average approximately 16 years), middle-aged (roughly 38), aged (roughly 58) and long-lived (around 82). On the study overall, not on this receptor specifically: Because the CMV infection status of the donors was unknown, age-related changes in expanded clonotypes may potentially have been confounded. As age increased, observed TCR beta diversity per million T cells dropped in a roughly linear way, and a significant reduction was already evident by age 40. Compared with the aged group, the long-lived group had more naive CD4+ T cells, fewer expanded clones and increased TCR diversity, a pattern suggesting age selection. Since profiling was done on bulk unsorted PBMCs, naive and antigen-experienced compartments could not be conclusively compared. Estimates of total diversity from one million sequenced T cells were regarded as lower bounds and underestimates. The percentage of naive T cells measured by flow cytometry correlated strongly with observed TCR beta diversity.

The roughly 37 donors, aged about 6 to 90 years, were systemically healthy Caucasian individuals from Russia. Each donor gave about 9.7 milliliters of peripheral blood, drawn into EDTA-treated Vacutainer tubes. Ficoll-Paque density-gradient centrifugation was used to isolate PBMCs, with at least 6 million per sample. Total RNA, at least 6 micrograms per sample, was extracted from PBMCs with Trizol reagent. For every donor, an aliquot of PBMCs went through flow cytometry to measure the percentages of naive CD45RAhigh/CD27high T cells. The germline V gene (reference sequence) sets CDR1 to SGHAT and CDR2 to FQDESV. The CDR3 numbers 17 residues from cysteine through phenylalanine. Kept here is only the CDR3 DNA, which spans 51 bases and is read in frame from base 1. Trimmed from V: 0 bases; trimmed from J: 6 bases; junction bases lacking a gene match: 10. This clonotype appeared once. Its recognized antigen is unknown. Within one base of it there is no much larger clone, and no base qualities were kept.

Receptor amplification or capture employed 5' RACE. The listed sequencing device is Illumina HiSeq 2500. A second PCR of about 7 to 12 cycles was run with a J-beta primer mix and a sample-barcoded 5' primer. Each TCR beta cDNA molecule received a unique molecular identifier from a template-switch 5' adaptor carrying 12 random nucleotides. Each sample yielded at least 2.5 million CDR3-containing paired-end reads. First-strand cDNA synthesis was performed from all RNA using the Mint cDNA synthesis kit, with priming by a TRBC-specific oligonucleotide. Following uracil-DNA glycosylase treatment, a first 18-cycle PCR with universal primers M1SS and BC2_uni_R was performed on all cDNA. The study's own analysis went as follows. For normalization, 1 million high-quality reads, each with a distinct molecular identifier, were randomly selected from each sample. Instead of being binned into consensus sequences, reads that shared molecular identifiers were thrown out. MiTCR, run with a Q25 quality threshold and the strictest error-elimination algorithm, handled CDR3 identification, clonotype clustering and error correction. A nonparametric unseen species model using Euler transformation provided a lower-bound estimate of total TCR beta diversity. TCRdb took the public reads, trimmed them with fastp at Q25, ran MiXCR for clone calling and kept in-frame beta chains. Merged by CDR3 protein, the rows form single entries marked with the most common genes and DNA. The V and J calls here are based on TCRdb, not the publication. The sample profile shows about 1.8 million distinct CDR3 sequences; around 48% of them were found once. The ten most abundant clones make up less than 2.5% of the sample.

The V and J genes are TRBV11-1 and TRBJ2-3, with TRBD2 identical over 9 junction bases. The sequence was collected from a woman in her forties in good health. The sample taken for sequencing was blood. In nucleotides, the sequence is TGTGCCAGCAGCTTAGCGCATGGCGGGGGGGCACGTGATACGCAGTATTTT. Its coded protein is CASSLAHGGGARDTQYF.